What follows are 7 T cell receptor beta chains derived from one specimen sequenced in a study of metastatic and nonmetastatic thyroid tumors. Until they underwent thyroid surgery, no patient had received any treatment. TCRdb re-clonotyped the PCR reads through MiXCR. Here the sample spans roughly 30,000 clones, 30% being singletons. Sequenced: blood. The receptors shown here come from a female donor with papillary thyroid cancer or a benign thyroid nodule (not recorded which). Some clones in this sample may be carry-over from other donors' samples.

This chain uses TRBV18 with TRBJ1-6, with no clear D. CDR1 and CDR2 from the germline V gene are KGHSH and LQKENI. Deletions cut 3 bases from V and 8 bases from J, with 8 bases between. The CDR3 is made up of 13 amino acids. This chain's CDR3 is CASSPEWDSPLHF. Here the CDR3 DNA reads TGTGCCAGCTCACCGGAATGGGATTCACCCCTCCACTTT.

The chain links TRBV12-3 or TRBV12-4 to TRBJ2-3; no definite D call. The length of the CDR3 is 12 residues. The germline V and J ends were trimmed by 1 base and 6 bases, with 5 bases remaining between them. The CDR3 DNA sequence: TGTGCCAGCAGTTTAGTTGTGGATACGCAGTATTTT. Protein product: CASSLVVDTQYF.

V usage is TRBV20-1 and J usage is TRBJ2-3, with 11 bases that match TRBD2. CDR3 length: 14 amino acids. Germline values: CDR1 DFQATT, CDR2 SNEGSKA (reference sequence). V gave up 6 bases and J gave up 6 bases; unmatched junction bases: 8. The CDR3 protein is CSAKTSGGSDTQYF. CDR3 nucleotides: TGCAGTGCGAAAACTAGCGGGGGTTCGGATACGCAGTATTTT.

The CDR3 is CASSLSRIQPQHF. CDR3 DNA: TGTGCCAGCAGTTTATCTAGGATTCAGCCCCAGCATTTT. This chain uses TRBV27 with TRBJ1-5; D remains unclear. Trimming left V 0 bases short and J 6 bases short, with 6 bases between. CDR1 and CDR2 from the germline V gene are MNHEY and SMNVEV (reference sequence). CDR3 length: 13 residues.

At least ten counts were recorded for this clone. The chain links TRBV7-2 to TRBJ2-1; D is uncertain. There are 13 residues in the CDR3. V gave up 4 bases and J gave up 4 bases, with 8 bases separating them. CDR1 and CDR2 (germline): SGHTA, FQGNSA. The CDR3 sequence is CASSSPYYNEQFF. The CDR3 coding sequence is TGTGCCAGCAGCTCTCCCTATTACAATGAGCAGTTCTTC.

This clone was recorded at least ten times. CDR3: CASSLETPGTSERTDTQYF. Here the CDR3 DNA reads TGTGCCAGCAGTTTAGAGACCCCCGGGACTAGCGAACGCACAGATACGCAGTATTTT. The chain recombines TRBV27 with TRBJ2-3, with 10 bases matching TRBD2. The germline V gene has CDR1 MNHEY and CDR2 SMNVEV (reference sequence). The CDR3 has 19 residues. V lost 2 bases, J lost 1 base, and 12 bases stayed unmatched.

This chain uses TRBV11-2 with TRBJ1-2, with unresolved D. The length of the CDR3 is 19 residues. Germline V CDR1 and CDR2: SGHAT, FQNNGV. Trimming left V 4 bases short and J 8 bases short, with 32 bases between. CDR3 in amino acids: CASSSPWTGSFLIGGGYTF. The CDR3 DNA is TGTGCCAGCAGCTCACCCTGGACCGGGTCTTTTTTGATTGGTGGAGGCTACACCTTC.